This entry describes one TCR beta chain. These data come from a study of patients and donors after allogeneic stem cell transplantation. TCRdb called the RT-PCR reads again in MiXCR, with one record for every CDR3 protein. The table has about 400,000 distinct CDR3 sequences, around 16% seen once; the top ten hold roughly 7%. The V segment lost 6 bases and the J segment 3 bases; nucleotides outside the gene matches: 7. The CDR3 covers 15 residues. Germline CDR1 and CDR2: MNHNS and SASEGT. The sequence derives from a human donor who was either an allogeneic HSCT recipient or a stem cell or donor lymphocyte infusion donor (not recorded which). It is not recorded whose cells these are; they may come from a transplant donor. Material for sequencing was blood, either unsorted or a sorted T cell fraction (not recorded which). The chain has TRBV6-1 and TRBJ2-3; TRBD2 matches at 9 bases. CDR3 sequence reads: CASSLAGDWTDTQYF. In DNA form, the CDR3 reads TGTGCCAGCAGCTTAGCGGGGGATTGGACAGATACGCAGTATTTT.